The rows below give T cell receptor beta chains drawn from one sample of a study of blood T cell repertoires in COVID-19. The protocol was immunoSEQ multiplex PCR, while the TCRdb copy is restricted to in-frame clones and leaves out a portion. Among roughly 150,000 clones, around four fifths were seen once, and the ten largest hold about a tenth. Sample: peripheral blood. Every receptor here comes from a woman older than 75 with active or convalescent COVID-19. The CDR3 runs from the conserved cysteine through the conserved F or W. Each record gives: V gene, D gene, J gene, clone size, CDR3 length, CDR3 DNA, CDR3 protein. D genes are given only for firm matches. Only part of the rows carry a size: once, few, many, or a class if the clone is expanded.

>TRBV5-5|TRBD1|TRBJ1-1|.|16
TGTGCCAGCAGCTTGGTATTTGACAGGGTTGCGACTGAAGCTTTCTTT
CASSLVFDRVATEAFF
>TRBV6-4|.|TRBJ1-1|.|13
TGTGCCAGCAGTGACTCGAGGGGGACCAGGGCTTTCTTT
CASSDSRGTRAFF
>TRBV6-5|.|TRBJ1-2|.|14
TGTGCCAGCAGTACGGGGGGACGACTGAATGGCTACACCTTC
CASSTGGRLNGYTF
>TRBV6-5|.|TRBJ1-4|.|15
TGTGCCAGCAGTTTTTCCGGGACAACTAATGAAAAACTGTTTTTT
CASSFSGTTNEKLFF
>TRBV5-1|.|TRBJ2-7|.|13
TGCGCCAGCACTGTAGACACCCCCTACGAGCAGTACTTC
CASTVDTPYEQYF
>TRBV1|.|TRBJ1-2|.|19
TGCACCAGCAGCCAAGATATAGGGAGCCCCCCTCGCGCAAACTATGGCTACACCTTC
CTSSQDIGSPPRANYGYTF
>TRBV7-2|TRBD1|TRBJ1-3|.|15
TGTGCCAGCAGCGAGACAGGGGTCTCTGGAAACACCATATATTTT
CASSETGVSGNTIYF
>TRBV18|.|TRBJ2-2|.|15
TGTGCCAGCTCACCCAGCCAACAGGGTGCCGGGGAGCTGTTTTTT
CASSPSQQGAGELFF
>TRBV20-1|.|TRBJ2-5|.|14
TGCAGTGCTAGTCGTGCGGGGGCCCCGGAGACCCAGTACTTC
CSASRAGAPETQYF
>TRBV7-9|TRBD1|TRBJ1-1|.|14
TGTGCCAGCAGCCCCCGACAGGGGAACACTGAAGCTTTCTTT
CASSPRQGNTEAFF
>TRBV7-2|.|TRBJ2-7|.|13
TGTGCCAGCAGCTTAGCGGGGGGGCACGAGCAGTACTTC
CASSLAGGHEQYF
>TRBV19|.|TRBJ1-1|.|14
TGTGCCAGTACGGGCCAGGGGCCGGGGACTGAAGCTTTCTTT
CASTGQGPGTEAFF
>TRBV7-2|.|TRBJ1-2|.|15
TGTGCCAGCAGCTTGGATCAGGGAGGGTGGGCTGGCTACACCTTC
CASSLDQGGWAGYTF
>TRBV10-3|TRBD1|TRBJ1-6|.|14
TGTGCCATCAGTGGGGACAGGGGGGGTTCACCCCTCCACTTT
CAISGDRGGSPLHF
>TRBV6-5|TRBD1|TRBJ1-2|.|15
TGTGCCAGCAGGACCCAAGACAGGGGACAGTATGGCTACACCTTC
CASRTQDRGQYGYTF
>TRBV5-6|.|TRBJ2-1|.|12
TGTGCCAGCAGCTTGATGGCCAATGAGCAGTTCTTC
CASSLMANEQFF
>TRBV7-9|TRBD1|TRBJ1-1|few|14
TGTGCCAGCAGCTTAAGTCGGCAGGGGGCTGAAGCTTTCTTT
CASSLSRQGAEAFF
>TRBV6-5|TRBD2|TRBJ2-1|.|15
TGTGCCAGCACGCTGACTAGCGGGGGTTACAATGAGCAGTTCTTC
CASTLTSGGYNEQFF
>TRBV14|TRBD1|TRBJ1-6|.|14
TGTGCCAGCAGTCAGGGGGGTCTGGGATCACCCCTCCACTTT
CASSQGGLGSPLHF
>TRBV3-1/TRBV3-2|.|TRBJ1-3|.|16
TGTGCCAGCAGCCAAGATCGTCCGGGCTCTGGAAACACCATATATTTT
CASSQDRPGSGNTIYF
>TRBV6-6|TRBD1|TRBJ2-7|.|14
TGTGCCAGCGGCCGAGGGACAGGGACGTGGGAGCAGTACTTC
CASGRGTGTWEQYF
>TRBV2|TRBD1|TRBJ1-1|.|15
TGTGCCAGCAGCCCCATACAGGGGGTGAACACTGAAGCTTTCTTT
CASSPIQGVNTEAFF
>TRBV5-5|TRBD1|TRBJ1-3|.|16
TGTGCCAGCAGCTTGGCAGCAGGGGGCGGAGGAAACACCATATATTTT
CASSLAAGGGGNTIYF
>TRBV4-3|.|TRBJ1-1|.|13
TGCGCCAGCAGCCAAGGTAGCCGTAGAGAGGCTTTCTTT
CASSQGSRREAFF
>TRBV6-6|TRBD1|TRBJ1-1|.|15
TGTGCCAGCAGTCAGGGGACAGGCCTATTATCTGAAGCTTTCTTT
CASSQGTGLLSEAFF
>TRBV11-2|TRBD1|TRBJ2-1|.|16
TGTGCCAGCAGCTTAGGGGGACAGGGGGTCTACAATGAGCAGTTCTTC
CASSLGGQGVYNEQFF
>TRBV9|TRBD1|TRBJ1-1|many|16
TGTGCCAGCAGCGTAGAGAGGGGGACAGGGGTCACTGAAGCTTTCTTT
CASSVERGTGVTEAFF
>TRBV25-1|.|TRBJ2-4|.|15
TGTGCCAGCAGTGAAACTTCTCTAACCAAAAACATTCAGTACTTC
CASSETSLTKNIQYF
>TRBV11-2|.|TRBJ1-4|.|14
TGTGCCAGCAGCTTTGGGGGGGGGAATGAAAAACTGTTTTTT
CASSFGGGNEKLFF